This is a list of T cell receptor beta chains from one sample in a study of T cell changes during pregnancy in multiple sclerosis. Measured with immunoSEQ multiplex PCR; TCRdb has only the in-frame clones, and not every one. The data hold about 76,000 clones, with approximately 94% observed a single time. This sample comprised peripheral blood, obtained in the third trimester of pregnancy. Every receptor here comes from a female donor with multiple sclerosis, enrolled in a pregnancy study. The CDR3 runs from the conserved cysteine through the conserved F or W. Each record gives: V gene, CDR3 protein.

V: TRBV14; CDR3: CASSQELPQGANGYTF
V: TRBV5-4; CDR3: CASSLGQRGTDTQYF
V: TRBV28; CDR3: CATRGGLRYYGYTF
V: TRBV19; CDR3: CASSTGVQNQPQHF
V: TRBV10-3; CDR3: CAIEDRAGDGYTF
V: TRBV5-6; CDR3: CASSLAGANSPLHF
V: TRBV20-1; CDR3: CSATSNNEQFF
V: TRBV5-5; CDR3: CASELSPGQYNTEAFF
V: TRBV5-6; CDR3: CASSLDRVQTPLHF
V: TRBV6-5; CDR3: CASSYWEGRLGSPLHF
V: TRBV7-9; CDR3: CASSLAGRVGAGYTF
V: TRBV25-1; CDR3: CASSASNQPQHF
V: TRBV5-4; CDR3: CASSLYGGGEQFF
V: TRBV27; CDR3: CASSRGQGTNEKLFF
V: TRBV4-3; CDR3: CASSQDIDRVYGYTF
V: TRBV27; CDR3: CASSLIPRQPQHF
V: TRBV5-8; CDR3: CASSFRAHGYTF
V: TRBV7-2; CDR3: CASSLDVGRTDTQYF
V: TRBV9; CDR3: CASSGNGLGTEIRSSGNTIYF
V: TRBV30; CDR3: CAWGSGTYEQYF
V: TRBV19; CDR3: CASRSGLAGELSSYNEQFF
V: TRBV7-9; CDR3: CASSLAQPARGYTF
V: TRBV18; CDR3: CASSPREGAAEAFF
V: TRBV19; CDR3: CASSTNRGLNTEAFF